The clone carrying this TCR beta chain was detected ten times or more. Its antigen remains unknown. TCRdb re-derived calls from the RT-PCR reads in MiXCR, one entry per CDR3 protein. This table has about 650,000 distinct CDR3 sequences, roughly 15% appearing once. The sample originates from a study of response to subunit inactivated influenza vaccine. Points from the study as a whole: It was the authors' suggestion that each seasonal influenza vaccination recruits few new T cells.

V was cut by 6 bases and J by 0 bases, with 11 bases left in between. CDR1 is SNHLY and CDR2 is FYNNEI in the germline V gene. The CDR3 contains 14 residues. The source material was PBMCs from blood, sampled 14 to 15 days before vaccination. The V and J genes are TRBV2 and TRBJ1-1; D is unclear. The TCR was taken from a man in his fifties who received an inactivated influenza vaccine. CDR3 residues: CASRGRTMNTEAFF. The CDR3 DNA reads as TGTGCCAGCAGAGGAAGGACTATGAACACTGAAGCTTTCTTT.